This T cell receptor beta chain is from a study of T cell repertoires in cytomegalovirus infection. Study-level information: A matching HLA type, together with CMV infection, was signaled by public TCR beta signatures.

TCRdb analysed the reads with MiXCR anew, one entry per CDR3 protein. The sample consists of about 68,000 distinct CDR3 sequences, under 25% of them appearing once. This clonotype was counted between two and nine times. The target antigen is unknown. Germline CDR1 is SGHTA and CDR2 is FQGTGA. The CDR3 runs 13 residues. V lost 4 bases, J lost 4 bases, and 10 bases lay in between. Study-level findings and limits: It was HLA-C-restricted CMV-specific TCR beta clonotypes that dominated the response ex vivo.

This TCR was sampled from a human donor in good health (CMV status not recorded). Some clones in this sample may be carry-over from other donors' samples. Specimen: PBMCs, sequenced either directly or after in vitro stimulation (not recorded which). V is TRBV7-3 and J is TRBJ2-5; possibly TRBD1 for D (6 bases). This CDR3 is CASSSGHRETQYF. The CDR3 DNA reads as TGTGCCAGCAGCTCGGGACACAGAGAGACCCAGTACTTC.